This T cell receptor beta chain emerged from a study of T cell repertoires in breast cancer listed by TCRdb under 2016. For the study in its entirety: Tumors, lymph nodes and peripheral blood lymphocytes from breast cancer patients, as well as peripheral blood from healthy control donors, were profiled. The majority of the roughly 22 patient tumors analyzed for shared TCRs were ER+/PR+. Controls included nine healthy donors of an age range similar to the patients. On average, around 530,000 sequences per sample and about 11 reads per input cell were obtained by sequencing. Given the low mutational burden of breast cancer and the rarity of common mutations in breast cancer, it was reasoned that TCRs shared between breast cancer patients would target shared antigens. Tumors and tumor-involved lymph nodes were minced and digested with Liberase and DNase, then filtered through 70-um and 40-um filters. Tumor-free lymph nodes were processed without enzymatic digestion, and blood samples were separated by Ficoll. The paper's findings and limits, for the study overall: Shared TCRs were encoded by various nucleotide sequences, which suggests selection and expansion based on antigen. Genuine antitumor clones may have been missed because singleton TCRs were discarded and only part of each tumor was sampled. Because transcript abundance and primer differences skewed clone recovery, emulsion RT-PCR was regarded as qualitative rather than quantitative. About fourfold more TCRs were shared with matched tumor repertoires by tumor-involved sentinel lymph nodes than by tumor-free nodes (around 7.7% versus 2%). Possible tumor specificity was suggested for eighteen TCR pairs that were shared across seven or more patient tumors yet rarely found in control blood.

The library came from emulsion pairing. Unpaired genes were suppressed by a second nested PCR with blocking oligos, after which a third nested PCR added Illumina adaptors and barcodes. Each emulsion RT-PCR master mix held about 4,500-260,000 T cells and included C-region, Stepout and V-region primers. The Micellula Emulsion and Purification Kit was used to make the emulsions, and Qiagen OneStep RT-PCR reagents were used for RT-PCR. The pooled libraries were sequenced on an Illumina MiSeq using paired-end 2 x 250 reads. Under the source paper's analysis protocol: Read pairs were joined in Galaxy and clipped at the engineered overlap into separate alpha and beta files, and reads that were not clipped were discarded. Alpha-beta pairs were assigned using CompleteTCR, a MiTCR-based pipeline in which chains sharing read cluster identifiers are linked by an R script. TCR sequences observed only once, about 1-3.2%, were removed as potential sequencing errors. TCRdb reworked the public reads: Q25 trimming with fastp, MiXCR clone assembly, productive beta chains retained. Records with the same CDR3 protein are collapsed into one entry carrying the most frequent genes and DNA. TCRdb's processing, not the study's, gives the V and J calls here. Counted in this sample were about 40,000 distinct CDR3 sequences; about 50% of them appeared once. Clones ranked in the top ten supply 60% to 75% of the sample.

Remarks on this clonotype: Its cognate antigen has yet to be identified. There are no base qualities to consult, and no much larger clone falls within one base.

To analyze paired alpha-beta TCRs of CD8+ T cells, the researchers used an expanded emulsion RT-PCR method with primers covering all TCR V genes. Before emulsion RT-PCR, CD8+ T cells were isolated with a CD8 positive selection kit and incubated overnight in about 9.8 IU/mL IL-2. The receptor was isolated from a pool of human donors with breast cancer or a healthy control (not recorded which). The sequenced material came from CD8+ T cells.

The DNA is as follows: TGTGCCAGCAGTTTAATGTTCGGGACTAGCGGGACGCACGAGCAGTACTTC. This is translated as CASSLMFGTSGTHEQYF. The chain links TRBV28 with TRBJ2-7; the central 13 bases match TRBD2. Reading the germline V gene gives CDR1 MDHEN and CDR2 SYDVKM. Trimmed from V: 2 bases; trimmed from J: 5 bases; junction bases lacking a gene match: 9. Spanning cysteine to phenylalanine, the CDR3 consists of 17 amino acids. CDR3 DNA only is kept here, 51 bases in frame from base 1. Extended through the reference TRBV28 and TRBJ2-7 proteins, this CDR3 yields the full variable domain: DVKVTQSSRYLVKRTGEKVFLECVQDMDHENMFWYRQDPGLGLRLIYFSYDVKMKEKGDIPEGYSVSREKKERFSLILESASTNQTSMYLCASSLMFGTSGTHEQYFGPGTRLTVT.